This TCR beta chain comes out of a study of neurological immune-mediated disorders. This clonotype came up many times. By 5'RACE with 10-nucleotide random UMIs, the cDNA was made. TCRdb used MiXCR to reprocess the 5' RACE reads, holding one entry per CDR3 protein. The table shows 54,000 or so distinct CDR3 sequences, with 3.8% occurring only once. The clonotype was recovered from a man aged 60-69 years with multiple sclerosis. Material: PBMCs.

CDR3 residues: CASSPKVQETQYF. The CDR3 DNA reads as TGTGCCAGCTCACCAAAGGTTCAAGAGACCCAGTACTTC. This sequence joins TRBV18 and TRBJ2-5, with D hard to call. Germline V gene sequence: CDR1 KGHSH, CDR2 LQKENI. Trimming pared 2 bases from V and 2 bases from J, leaving 6 bases between. The CDR3 loop spans 13 amino acids.